This T cell receptor (beta chain) is drawn from a study of T cells in Graves' hyperthyroidism and ophthalmopathy. J was trimmed by 5 bases and V by 4 bases; bases with no gene match: 8. This CDR3 is 15 amino acids long. CDR1 DFQATT and CDR2 SNEGSKA come from the germline V gene (reference sequence). Calling Graves' hyperthyroidism stable meant ophthalmopathy did not progress within 18 months. Out of 10 ml of fresh peripheral blood came the PBMCs. TCR beta CDR3 sequences were amplified from RNA transcripts. TCR CDR3 underwent first-round RT-PCR with the HTBI primer set. From the multiplex PCR reads, TCRdb called clonotypes with MiXCR, one entry per CDR3 protein. In the table there are 600,000 to 900,000 distinct CDR3 sequences, about a sixth of which are singletons.

What was sequenced was blood. The V gene is TRBV20-1, the J gene TRBJ2-5; TRBD1 agrees at 12 bases. The origin of this receptor is a man younger than 35 with Graves' hyperthyroidism. The CDR3 region has the DNA TGCAGTGCTACTACCGGGACAGGGGGCTGGGAGACCCAGTACTTC. Protein sequence: CSATTGTGGWETQYF.